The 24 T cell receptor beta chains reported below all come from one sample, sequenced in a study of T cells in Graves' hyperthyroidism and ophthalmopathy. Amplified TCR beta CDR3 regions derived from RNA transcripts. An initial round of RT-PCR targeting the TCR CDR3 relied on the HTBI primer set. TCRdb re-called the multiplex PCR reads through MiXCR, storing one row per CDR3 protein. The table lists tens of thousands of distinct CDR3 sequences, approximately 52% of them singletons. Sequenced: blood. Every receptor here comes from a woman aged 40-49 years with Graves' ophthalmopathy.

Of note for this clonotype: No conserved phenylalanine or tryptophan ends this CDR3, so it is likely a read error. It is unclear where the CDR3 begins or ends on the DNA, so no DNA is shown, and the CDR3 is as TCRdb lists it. The CDR3 loop reads CSVCEGSRTPGSCCL. The rearrangement joins TRBV29-1 to TRBJ2-2. CDR1 SQVTM and CDR2 ANQGSEA come from the germline V gene. The CDR3 has 15 residues if both end residues are counted.

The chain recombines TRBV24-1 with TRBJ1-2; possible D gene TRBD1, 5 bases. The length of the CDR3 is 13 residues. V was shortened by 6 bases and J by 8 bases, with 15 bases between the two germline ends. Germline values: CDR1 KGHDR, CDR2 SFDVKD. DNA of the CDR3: TGTGCCACCAGTCCGGGACCGTCGGGGGGCTACACCTTC. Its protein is CATSPGPSGGYTF.

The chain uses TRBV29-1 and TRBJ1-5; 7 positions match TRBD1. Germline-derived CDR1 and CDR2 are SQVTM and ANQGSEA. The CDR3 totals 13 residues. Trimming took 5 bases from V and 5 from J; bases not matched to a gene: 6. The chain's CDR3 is CSVTGARDQPQHF. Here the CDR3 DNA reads TGCAGCGTTACAGGGGCGCGGGATCAGCCCCAGCATTTT. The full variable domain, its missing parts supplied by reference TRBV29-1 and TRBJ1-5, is SAVISQKPSRDICQRGTSLTIQCQVDSQVTMMFWYRQQPGQSLTLIATANQGSEATYESGFVIDKFPISRPNLTFSTLTVSNMSPEDSSIYLCSVTGARDQPQHFGDGTRLSIL.

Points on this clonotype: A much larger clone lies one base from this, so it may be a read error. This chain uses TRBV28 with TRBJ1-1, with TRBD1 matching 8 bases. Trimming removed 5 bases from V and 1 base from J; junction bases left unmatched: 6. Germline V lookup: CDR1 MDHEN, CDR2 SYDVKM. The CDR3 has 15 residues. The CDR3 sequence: CASSLRDRWNTEAFF. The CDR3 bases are TGTGCCAGCAGTCTCCGGGACAGGTGGAACACTGAAGCTTTCTTT.

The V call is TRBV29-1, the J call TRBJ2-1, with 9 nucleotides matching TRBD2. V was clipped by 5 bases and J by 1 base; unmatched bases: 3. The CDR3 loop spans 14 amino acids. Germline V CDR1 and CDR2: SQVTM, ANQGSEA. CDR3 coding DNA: TGCAGCGTTCGACTAGCGGAATCCTACAATGAGCAGTTCTTC. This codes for CSVRLAESYNEQFF.

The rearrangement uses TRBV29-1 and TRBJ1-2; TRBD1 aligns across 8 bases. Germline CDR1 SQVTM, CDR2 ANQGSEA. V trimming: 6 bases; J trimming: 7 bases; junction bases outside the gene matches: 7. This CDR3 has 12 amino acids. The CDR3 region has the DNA TGCAGCGTACCACAGGGGGTCGGTGGCTACACCTTC. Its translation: CSVPQGVGGYTF.

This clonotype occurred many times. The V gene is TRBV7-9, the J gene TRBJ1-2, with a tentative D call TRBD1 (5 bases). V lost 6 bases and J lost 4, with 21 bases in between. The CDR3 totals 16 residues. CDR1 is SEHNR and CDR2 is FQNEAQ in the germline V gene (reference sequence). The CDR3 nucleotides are TGTGCCAGCAGAGAAAGCCACAGGTCCCGGGGCTATGGCTACACCTTC. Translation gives CASRESHRSRGYGYTF.

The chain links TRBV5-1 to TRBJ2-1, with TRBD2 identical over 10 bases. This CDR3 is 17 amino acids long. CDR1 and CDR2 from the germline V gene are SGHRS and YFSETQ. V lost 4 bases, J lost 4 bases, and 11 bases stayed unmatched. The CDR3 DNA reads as TGCGCCAGCAGCGGGTCTAGCGGGAGTGGTAGTTACAATGAGCAGTTCTTC. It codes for CASSGSSGSGSYNEQFF.

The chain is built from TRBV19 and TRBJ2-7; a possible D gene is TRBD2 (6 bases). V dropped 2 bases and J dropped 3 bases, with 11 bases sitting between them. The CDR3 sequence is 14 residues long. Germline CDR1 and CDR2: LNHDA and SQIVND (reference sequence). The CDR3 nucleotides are TGTGCCAGTAGTATAACCCCGGGGGTCTACGAGCAGTACTTC. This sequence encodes CASSITPGVYEQYF.

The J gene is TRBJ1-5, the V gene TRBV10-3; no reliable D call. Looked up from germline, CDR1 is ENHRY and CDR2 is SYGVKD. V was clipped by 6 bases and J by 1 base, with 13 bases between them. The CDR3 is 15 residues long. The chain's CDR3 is CAISPEIVSNQPQHF. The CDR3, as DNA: TGTGCCATCAGCCCTGAGATTGTCAGCAATCAGCCCCAGCATTTT.

DNA of the CDR3: TGTGCCAGTAGTATTGGCCGGGGAACCGGCAATTCACCCCTCCACTTT. Protein sequence: CASSIGRGTGNSPLHF. V usage is TRBV19 and J usage is TRBJ1-6; D is unresolved. Trimming left V 3 bases short and J 7 bases short, with 16 bases between. Germline V gives CDR1 LNHDA, CDR2 SQIVND (reference sequence). CDR3 length: 16 residues.

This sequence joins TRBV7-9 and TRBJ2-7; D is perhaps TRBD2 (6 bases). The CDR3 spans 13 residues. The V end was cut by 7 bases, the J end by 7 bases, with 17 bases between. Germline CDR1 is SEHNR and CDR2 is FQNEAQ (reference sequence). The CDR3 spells CASTPTRTGEQYF. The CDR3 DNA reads TGTGCCAGCACCCCGACTAGGACCGGGGAGCAGTACTTC.

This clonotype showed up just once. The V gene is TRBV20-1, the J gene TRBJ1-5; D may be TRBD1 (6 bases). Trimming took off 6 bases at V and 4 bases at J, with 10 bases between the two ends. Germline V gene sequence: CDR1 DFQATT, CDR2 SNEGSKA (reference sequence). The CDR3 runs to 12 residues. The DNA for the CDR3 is TGCAGTGCGGGGGGCAGGAATCAGCCCCAGCATTTT. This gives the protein CSAGGRNQPQHF.

CDR3 loop: CASSPLRTSGIHEQYF. CDR3 bases: TGTGCCAGCAGCCCGCTCCGGACTAGCGGGATCCACGAGCAGTACTTC. The chain couples TRBV7-2 to TRBJ2-7; 12 nucleotides align to TRBD2. Germline V gene data show CDR1 as SGHTA and CDR2 as FQGNSA. The ends lost 5 bases at V and 5 bases at J; junction bases unmatched: 10. The CDR3 sequence is 16 residues long.

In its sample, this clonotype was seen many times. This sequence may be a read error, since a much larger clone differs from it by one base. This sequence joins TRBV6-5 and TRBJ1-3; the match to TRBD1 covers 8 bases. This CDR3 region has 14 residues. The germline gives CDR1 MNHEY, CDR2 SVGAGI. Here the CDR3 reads CASKPGQAGSTIYF. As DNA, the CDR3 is TGTGCCAGCAAACCGGGACAGGCTGGAAGCACCATATATTTT.

The CDR3 sequence: CASSLGQGVTEKLFF. The CDR3 nucleotides read TGTGCCAGCAGCTTAGGGCAGGGGGTCACTGAAAAACTGTTTTTT. The V and J genes are TRBV7-9 and TRBJ1-4, with 7 bases aligning to TRBD1. The trim removed 1 base at V and 7 bases at J, leaving 6 bases unmatched. The CDR3 is 15 residues long. Per the germline V gene, CDR1 is SEHNR and CDR2 is FQNEAQ (reference sequence).

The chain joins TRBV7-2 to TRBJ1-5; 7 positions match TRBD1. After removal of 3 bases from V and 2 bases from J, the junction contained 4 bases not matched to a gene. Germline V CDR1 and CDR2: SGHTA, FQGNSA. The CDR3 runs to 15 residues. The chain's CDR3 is CASSFTGTGNQPQHF. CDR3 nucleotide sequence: TGTGCCAGCAGCTTCACCGGGACAGGCAATCAGCCCCAGCATTTT.

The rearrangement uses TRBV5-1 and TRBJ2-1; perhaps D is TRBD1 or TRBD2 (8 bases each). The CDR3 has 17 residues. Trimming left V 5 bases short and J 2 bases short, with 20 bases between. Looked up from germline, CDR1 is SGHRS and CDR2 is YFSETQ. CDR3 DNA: TGCGCCAGCAGTGACAGGGGTGGCGGGAGGCCCTACAATGAGCAGTTCTTC. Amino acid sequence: CASSDRGGGRPYNEQFF.

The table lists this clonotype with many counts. CDR3 coding DNA: TGTGCCAGCAGCCCCCAAGCAGGGTGGACAATATATTTT. It codes for CASSPQAGWTIYF. J is TRBJ1-3 and V is TRBV5-6, with D perhaps TRBD1 (5 bases). V lost 4 bases and J lost 13, with 18 bases in between. CDR3 size: 13 residues. The germline CDR1 and CDR2 sequences are SGHDT and YYEEEE.

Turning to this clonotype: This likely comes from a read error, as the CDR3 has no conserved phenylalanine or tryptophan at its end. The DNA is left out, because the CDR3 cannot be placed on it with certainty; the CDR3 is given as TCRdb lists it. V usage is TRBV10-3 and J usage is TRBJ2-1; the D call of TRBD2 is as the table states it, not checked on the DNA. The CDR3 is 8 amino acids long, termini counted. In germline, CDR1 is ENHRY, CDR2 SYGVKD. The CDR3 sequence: CAISEIVG.

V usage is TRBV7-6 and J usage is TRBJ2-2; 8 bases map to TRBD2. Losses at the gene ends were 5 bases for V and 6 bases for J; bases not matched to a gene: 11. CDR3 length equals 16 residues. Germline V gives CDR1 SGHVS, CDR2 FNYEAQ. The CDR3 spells CASSHRPGGASGELFF. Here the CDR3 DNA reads TGTGCCAGCAGCCATCGTCCCGGGGGGGCCTCCGGGGAGCTGTTTTTT.

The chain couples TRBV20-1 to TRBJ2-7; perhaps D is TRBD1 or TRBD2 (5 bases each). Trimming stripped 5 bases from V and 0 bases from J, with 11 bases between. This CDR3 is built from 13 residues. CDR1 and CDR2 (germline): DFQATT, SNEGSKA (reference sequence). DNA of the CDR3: TGCAGTGCTGCGTGGGGGACCTCCTACGAGCAGTACTTC. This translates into CSAAWGTSYEQYF.

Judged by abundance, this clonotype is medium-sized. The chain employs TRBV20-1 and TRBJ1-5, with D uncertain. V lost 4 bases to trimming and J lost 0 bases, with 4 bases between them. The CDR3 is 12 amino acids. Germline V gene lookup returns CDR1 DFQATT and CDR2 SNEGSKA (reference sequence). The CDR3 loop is CSAMYSNQPQHF. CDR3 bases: TGCAGTGCTATGTATAGCAATCAGCCCCAGCATTTT.

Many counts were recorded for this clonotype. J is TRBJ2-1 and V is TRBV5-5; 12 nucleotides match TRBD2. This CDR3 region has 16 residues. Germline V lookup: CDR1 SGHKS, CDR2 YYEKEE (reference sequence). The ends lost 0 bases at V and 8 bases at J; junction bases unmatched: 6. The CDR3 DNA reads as TGTGCCAGCAGCTTGGCAGCGACTAGCGGGGGTGATGAGCAGTTCTTC. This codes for CASSLAATSGGDEQFF. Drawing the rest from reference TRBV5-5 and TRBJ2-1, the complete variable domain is DAGVTQSPTHLIKTRGQQVTLRCSPISGHKSVSWYQQVLGQGPQFIFQYYEKEERGRGNFPDRFSARQFPNYSSELNVNALLLGDSALYLCASSLAATSGGDEQFFGPGTRLTVL.